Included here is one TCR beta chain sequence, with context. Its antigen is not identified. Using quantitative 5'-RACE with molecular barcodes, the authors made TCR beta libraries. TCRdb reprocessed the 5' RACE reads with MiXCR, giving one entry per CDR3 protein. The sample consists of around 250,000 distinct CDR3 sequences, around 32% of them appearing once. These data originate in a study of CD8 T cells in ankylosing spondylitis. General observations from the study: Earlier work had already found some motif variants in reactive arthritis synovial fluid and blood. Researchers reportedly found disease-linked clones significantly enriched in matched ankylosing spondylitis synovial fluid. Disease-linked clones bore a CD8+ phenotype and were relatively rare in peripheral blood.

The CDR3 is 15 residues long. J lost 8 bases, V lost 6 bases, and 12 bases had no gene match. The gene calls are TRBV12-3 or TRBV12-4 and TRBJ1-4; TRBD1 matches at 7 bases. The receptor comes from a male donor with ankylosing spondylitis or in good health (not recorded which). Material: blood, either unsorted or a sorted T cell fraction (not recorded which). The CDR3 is CASSLAGGLGEKLFF. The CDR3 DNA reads TGTGCCAGCAGCTTGGCAGGGGGTCTGGGAGAAAAACTGTTTTTT.